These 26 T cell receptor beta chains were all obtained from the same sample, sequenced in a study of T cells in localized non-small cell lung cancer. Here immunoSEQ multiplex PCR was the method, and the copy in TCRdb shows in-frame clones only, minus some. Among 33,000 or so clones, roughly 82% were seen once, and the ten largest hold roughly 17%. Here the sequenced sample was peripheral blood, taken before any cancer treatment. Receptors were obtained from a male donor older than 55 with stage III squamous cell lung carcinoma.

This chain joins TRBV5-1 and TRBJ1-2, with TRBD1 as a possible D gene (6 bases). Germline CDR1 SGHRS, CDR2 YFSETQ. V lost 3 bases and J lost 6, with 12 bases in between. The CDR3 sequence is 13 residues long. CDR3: CASSWTVYDGYTF. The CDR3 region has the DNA TGCGCCAGCAGCTGGACAGTCTATGATGGCTACACCTTC.

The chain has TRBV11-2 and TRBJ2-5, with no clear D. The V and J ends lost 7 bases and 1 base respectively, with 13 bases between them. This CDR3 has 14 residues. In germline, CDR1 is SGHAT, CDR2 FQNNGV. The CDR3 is CASTLSRAQETQYF. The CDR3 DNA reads TGTGCCAGCACCCTTTCCCGGGCCCAAGAGACCCAGTACTTC.

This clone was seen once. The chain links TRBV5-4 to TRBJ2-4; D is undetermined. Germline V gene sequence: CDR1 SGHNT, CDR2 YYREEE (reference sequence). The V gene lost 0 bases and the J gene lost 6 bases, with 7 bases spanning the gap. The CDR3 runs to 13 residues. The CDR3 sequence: CASSLAGPNIQYF. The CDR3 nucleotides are TGTGCCAGCAGCTTGGCAGGACCAAACATTCAGTACTTC.

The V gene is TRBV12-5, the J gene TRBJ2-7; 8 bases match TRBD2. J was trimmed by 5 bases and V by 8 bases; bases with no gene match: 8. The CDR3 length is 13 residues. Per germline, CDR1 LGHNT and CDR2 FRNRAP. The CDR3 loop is CASRAGEAHEQYF. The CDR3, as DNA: TGTGCTAGTAGAGCGGGAGAGGCTCACGAGCAGTACTTC.

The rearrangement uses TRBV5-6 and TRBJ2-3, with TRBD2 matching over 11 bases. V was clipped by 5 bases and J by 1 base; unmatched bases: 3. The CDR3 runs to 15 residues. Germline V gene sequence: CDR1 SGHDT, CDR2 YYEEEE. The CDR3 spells CASRELAGGTDTQYF. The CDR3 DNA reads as TGTGCCAGCAGGGAACTAGCGGGAGGCACAGATACGCAGTATTTT.

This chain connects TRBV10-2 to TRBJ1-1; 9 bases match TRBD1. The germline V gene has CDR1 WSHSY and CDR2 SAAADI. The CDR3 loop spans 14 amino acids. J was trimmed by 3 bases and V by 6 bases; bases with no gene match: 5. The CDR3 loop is CASREQGAYTEAFF. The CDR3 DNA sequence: TGCGCCAGCAGGGAACAGGGGGCTTACACTGAAGCTTTCTTT.

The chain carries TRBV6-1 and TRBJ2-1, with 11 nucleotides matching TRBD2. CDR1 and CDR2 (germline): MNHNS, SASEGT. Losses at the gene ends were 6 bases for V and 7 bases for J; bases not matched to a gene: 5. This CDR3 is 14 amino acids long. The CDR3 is CASRFLAGGNEQFF. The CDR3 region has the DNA TGTGCCAGCAGGTTTCTAGCGGGAGGTAATGAGCAGTTCTTC.

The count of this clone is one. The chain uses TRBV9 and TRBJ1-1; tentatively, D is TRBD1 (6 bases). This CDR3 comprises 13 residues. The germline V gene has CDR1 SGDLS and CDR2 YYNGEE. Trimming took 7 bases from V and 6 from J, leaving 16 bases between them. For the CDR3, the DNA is TGTGCCAGCCCAACGACCAGGGGCCCTGAAGCTTTCTTT. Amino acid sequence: CASPTTRGPEAFF.

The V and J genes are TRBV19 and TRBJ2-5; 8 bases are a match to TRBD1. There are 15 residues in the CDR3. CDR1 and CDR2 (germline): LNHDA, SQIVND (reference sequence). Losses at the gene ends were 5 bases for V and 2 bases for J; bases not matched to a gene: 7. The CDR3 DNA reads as TGTGCCAGTAGTGCAACAGGGGGACGACAAGAGACCCAGTACTTC. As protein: CASSATGGRQETQYF. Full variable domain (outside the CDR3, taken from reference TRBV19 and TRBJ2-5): DGGITQSPKYLFRKEGQNVTLSCEQNLNHDAMYWYRQDPGQGLRLIYYSQIVNDFQKGDIAEGYSVSREKKESFPLTVTSAQKNPTAFYLCASSATGGRQETQYFGPGTRLLVL.

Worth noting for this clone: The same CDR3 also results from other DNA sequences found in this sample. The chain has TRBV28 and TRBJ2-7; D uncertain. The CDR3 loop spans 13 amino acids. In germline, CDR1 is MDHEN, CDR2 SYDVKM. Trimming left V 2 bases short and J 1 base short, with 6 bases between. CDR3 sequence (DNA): TGTGCCAGCAGTTTACCCCAGTCCTACGAGCAGTACTTC. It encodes CASSLPQSYEQYF.

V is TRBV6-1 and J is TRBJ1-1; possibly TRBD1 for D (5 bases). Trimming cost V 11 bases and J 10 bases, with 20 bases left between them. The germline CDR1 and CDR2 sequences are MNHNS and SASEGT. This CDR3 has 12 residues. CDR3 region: CAVRRESSGAFF. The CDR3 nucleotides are TGTGCCGTACGCAGGGAGAGTTCGGGAGCTTTCTTT.

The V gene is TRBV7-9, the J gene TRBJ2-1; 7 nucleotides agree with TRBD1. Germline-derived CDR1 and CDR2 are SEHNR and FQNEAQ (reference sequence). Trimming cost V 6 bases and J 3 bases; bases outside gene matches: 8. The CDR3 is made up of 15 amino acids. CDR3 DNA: TGTGCCAGCAGTCCCGGGGCAGGGGGCTACAATGAGCAGTTCTTC. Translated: CASSPGAGGYNEQFF.

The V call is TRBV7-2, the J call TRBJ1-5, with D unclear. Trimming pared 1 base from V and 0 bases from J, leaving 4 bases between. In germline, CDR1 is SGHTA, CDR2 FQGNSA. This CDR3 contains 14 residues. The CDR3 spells CASSLVSSNQPQHF. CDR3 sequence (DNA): TGTGCCAGCAGCTTAGTATCTAGCAATCAGCCCCAGCATTTT.

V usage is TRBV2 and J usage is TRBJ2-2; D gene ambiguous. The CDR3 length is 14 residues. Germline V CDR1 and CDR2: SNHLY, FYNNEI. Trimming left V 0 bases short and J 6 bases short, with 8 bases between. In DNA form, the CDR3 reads TGTGCCAGCAGTGAAGCGCCCCCCCCCGGGGAGCTGTTTTTT. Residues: CASSEAPPPGELFF.

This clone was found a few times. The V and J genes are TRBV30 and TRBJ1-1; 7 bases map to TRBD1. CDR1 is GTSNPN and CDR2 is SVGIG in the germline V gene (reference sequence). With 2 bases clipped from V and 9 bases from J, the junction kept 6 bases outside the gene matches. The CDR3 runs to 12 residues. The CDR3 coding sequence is TGTGCCTGGAGTCCACGACAGGGCCAAGCTTTCTTT. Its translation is CAWSPRQGQAFF.

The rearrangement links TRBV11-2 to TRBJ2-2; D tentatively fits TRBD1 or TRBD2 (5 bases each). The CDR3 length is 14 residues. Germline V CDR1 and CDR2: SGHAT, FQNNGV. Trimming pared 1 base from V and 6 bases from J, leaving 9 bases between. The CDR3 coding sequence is TGTGCCAGCAGCTTAGTGGGGGAGTCCGGGGAGCTGTTTTTT. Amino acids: CASSLVGESGELFF.

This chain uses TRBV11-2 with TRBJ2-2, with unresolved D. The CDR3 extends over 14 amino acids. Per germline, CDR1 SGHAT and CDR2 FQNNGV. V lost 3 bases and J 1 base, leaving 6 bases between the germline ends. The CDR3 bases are TGTGCCAGCAGCTTCGCGGAGAACACCGGGGAGCTGTTTTTT. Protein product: CASSFAENTGELFF.

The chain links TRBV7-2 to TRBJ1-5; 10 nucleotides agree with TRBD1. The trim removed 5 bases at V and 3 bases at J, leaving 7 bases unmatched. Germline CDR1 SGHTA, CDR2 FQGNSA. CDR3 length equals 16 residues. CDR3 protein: CASSPGGTGDNQPQHF. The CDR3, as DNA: TGTGCCAGCAGCCCCGGGGGGACAGGGGACAATCAGCCCCAGCATTTT.

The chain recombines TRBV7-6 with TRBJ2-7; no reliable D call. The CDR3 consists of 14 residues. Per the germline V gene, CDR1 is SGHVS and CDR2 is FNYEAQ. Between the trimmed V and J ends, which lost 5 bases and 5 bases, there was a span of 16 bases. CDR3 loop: CASSPQRANHEQYF. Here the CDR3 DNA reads TGTGCCAGCAGCCCCCAAAGAGCGAACCACGAGCAGTACTTC.

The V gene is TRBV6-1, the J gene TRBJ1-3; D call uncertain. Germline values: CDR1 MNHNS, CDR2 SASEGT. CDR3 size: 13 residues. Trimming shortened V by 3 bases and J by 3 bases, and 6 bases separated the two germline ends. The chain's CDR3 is CASSEGNGNTIYF. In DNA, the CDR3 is TGTGCCAGCAGTGAGGGTAATGGAAACACCATATATTTT.

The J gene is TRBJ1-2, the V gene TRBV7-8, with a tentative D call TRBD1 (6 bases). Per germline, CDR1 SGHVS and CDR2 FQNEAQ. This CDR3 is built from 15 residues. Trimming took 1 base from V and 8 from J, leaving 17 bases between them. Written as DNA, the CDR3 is TGTGCCAGCAGCTTAGTAGCTGGTAGGGGGGACGGCTACACCTTC. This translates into CASSLVAGRGDGYTF.

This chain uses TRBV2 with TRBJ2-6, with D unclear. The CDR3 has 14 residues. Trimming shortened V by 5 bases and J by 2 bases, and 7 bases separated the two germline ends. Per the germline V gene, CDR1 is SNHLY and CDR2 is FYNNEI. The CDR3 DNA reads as TGTGCCAGCAGTTCCCGCCCTGGGGCCAACGTCCTGACTTTC. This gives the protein CASSSRPGANVLTF.

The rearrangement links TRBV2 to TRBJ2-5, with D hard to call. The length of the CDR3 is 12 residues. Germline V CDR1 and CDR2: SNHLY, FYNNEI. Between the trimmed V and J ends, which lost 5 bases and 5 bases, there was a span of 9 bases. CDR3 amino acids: CASSPDRETQYF. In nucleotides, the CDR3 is TGTGCCAGCAGTCCCGATCGGGAGACCCAGTACTTC.

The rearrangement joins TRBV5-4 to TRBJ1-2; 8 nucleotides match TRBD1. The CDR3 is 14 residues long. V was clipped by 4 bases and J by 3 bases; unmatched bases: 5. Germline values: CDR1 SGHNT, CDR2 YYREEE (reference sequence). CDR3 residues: CASSEAGGDYGYTF. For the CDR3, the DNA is TGTGCCAGCAGCGAAGCAGGGGGCGACTATGGCTACACCTTC. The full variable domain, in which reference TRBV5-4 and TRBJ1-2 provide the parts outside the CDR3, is ETGVTQSPTHLIKTRGQQVTLRCSSQSGHNTVSWYQQALGQGPQFIFQYYREEENGRGNFPPRFSGLQFPNYSSELNVNALELDDSALYLCASSEAGGDYGYTFGSGTRLTVV.

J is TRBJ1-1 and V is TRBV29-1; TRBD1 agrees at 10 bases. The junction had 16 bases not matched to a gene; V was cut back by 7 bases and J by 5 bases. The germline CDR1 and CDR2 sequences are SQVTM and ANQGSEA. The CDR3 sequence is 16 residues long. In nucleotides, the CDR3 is TGCAGCGCCATGTCCCGGGACAGGGGCCGAGGGACTGAAGCTTTCTTT. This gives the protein CSAMSRDRGRGTEAFF.

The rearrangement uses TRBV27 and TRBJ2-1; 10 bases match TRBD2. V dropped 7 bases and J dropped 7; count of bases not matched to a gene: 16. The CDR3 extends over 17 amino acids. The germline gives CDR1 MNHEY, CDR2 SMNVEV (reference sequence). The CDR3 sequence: CASTPSSLASGRNEQFF. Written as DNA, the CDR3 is TGTGCCAGCACCCCAAGTTCGTTGGCTAGCGGGAGAAATGAGCAGTTCTTC.